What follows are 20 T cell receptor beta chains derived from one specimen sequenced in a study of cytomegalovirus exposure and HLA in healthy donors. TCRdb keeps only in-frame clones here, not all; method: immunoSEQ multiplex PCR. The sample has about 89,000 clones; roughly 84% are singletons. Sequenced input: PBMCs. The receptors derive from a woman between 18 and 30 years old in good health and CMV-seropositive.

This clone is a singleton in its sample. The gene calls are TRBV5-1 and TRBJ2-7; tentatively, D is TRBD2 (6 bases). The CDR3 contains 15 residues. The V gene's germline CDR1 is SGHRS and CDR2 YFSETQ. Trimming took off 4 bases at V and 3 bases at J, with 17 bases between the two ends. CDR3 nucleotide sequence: TGCGCCAGCAGCCCTTTTGGGCGGGGAGGCTACGAGCAGTACTTC. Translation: CASSPFGRGGYEQYF.

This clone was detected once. The CDR3 nucleotides are TGTGCCAGTAACTCCGACAGGGGTGATCAGCCCCAGCATTTT. Amino acid sequence: CASNSDRGDQPQHF. The chain couples TRBV19 to TRBJ1-5; 8 bases are shared with TRBD1. V trimming: 7 bases; J trimming: 5 bases; junction bases outside the gene matches: 7. Per germline, CDR1 LNHDA and CDR2 SQIVND (reference sequence). The CDR3 is 14 residues long.

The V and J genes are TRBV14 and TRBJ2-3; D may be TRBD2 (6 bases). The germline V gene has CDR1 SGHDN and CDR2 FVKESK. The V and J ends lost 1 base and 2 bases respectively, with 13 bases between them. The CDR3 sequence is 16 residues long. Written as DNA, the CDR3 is TGTGCCAGCAGCCAAGTTTTAGCGGCCGCCACAGATACGCAGTATTTT. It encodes CASSQVLAAATDTQYF. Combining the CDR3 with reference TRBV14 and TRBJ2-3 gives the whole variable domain EAGVTQFPSHSVIEKGQTVTLRCDPISGHDNLYWYRRVMGKEIKFLLHFVKESKQDESGMPNNRFLAERTGGTYSTLKVQPAELEDSGVYFCASSQVLAAATDTQYFGPGTRLTVL.

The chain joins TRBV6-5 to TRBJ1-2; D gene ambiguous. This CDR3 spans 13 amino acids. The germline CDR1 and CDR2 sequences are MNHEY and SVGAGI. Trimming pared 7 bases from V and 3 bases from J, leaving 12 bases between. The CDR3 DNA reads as TGTGCCAGCACCCGTCGTGGAGACTATGGCTACACCTTC. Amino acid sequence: CASTRRGDYGYTF.

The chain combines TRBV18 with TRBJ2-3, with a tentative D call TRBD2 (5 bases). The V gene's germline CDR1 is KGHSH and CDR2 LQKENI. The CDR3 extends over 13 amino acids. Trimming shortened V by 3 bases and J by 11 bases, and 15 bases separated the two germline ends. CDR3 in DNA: TGTGCCAGCTCACCCCCGACGGGGATAATGCAGTATTTT. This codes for CASSPPTGIMQYF.

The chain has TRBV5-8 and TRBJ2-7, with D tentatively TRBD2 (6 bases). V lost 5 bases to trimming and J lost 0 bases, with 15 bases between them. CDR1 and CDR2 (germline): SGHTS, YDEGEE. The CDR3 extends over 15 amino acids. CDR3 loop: CASSRGLMSSYEQYF. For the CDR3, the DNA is TGTGCCAGCAGTAGGGGACTGATGAGCTCCTACGAGCAGTACTTC.

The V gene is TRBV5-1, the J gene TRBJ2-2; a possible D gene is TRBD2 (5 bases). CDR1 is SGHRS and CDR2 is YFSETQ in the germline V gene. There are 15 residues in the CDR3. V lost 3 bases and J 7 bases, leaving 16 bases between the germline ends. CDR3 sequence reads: CASSSVLGVNGELFF. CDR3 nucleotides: TGCGCCAGCAGCTCCGTCCTCGGGGTTAACGGGGAGCTGTTTTTT. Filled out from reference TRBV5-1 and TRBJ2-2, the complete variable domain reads KAGVTQTPRYLIKTRGQQVTLSCSPISGHRSVSWYQQTPGQGLQFLFEYFSETQRNKGNFPGRFSGRQFSNSRSEMNVSTLELGDSALYLCASSSVLGVNGELFFGEGSRLTVL.

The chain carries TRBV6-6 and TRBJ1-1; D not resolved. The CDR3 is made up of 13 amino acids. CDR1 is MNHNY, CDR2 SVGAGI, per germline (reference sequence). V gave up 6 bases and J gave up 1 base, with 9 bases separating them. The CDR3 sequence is CASSPVSNTEAFF. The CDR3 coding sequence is TGTGCCAGCAGCCCAGTGTCGAACACTGAAGCTTTCTTT.

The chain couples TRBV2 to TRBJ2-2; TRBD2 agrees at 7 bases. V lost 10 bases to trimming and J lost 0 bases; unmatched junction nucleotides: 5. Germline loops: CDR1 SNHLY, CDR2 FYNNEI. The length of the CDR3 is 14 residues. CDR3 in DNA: TGTGCCACCTCTAGCGGTTCGAACACCGGGGAGCTGTTTTTT. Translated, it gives CATSSGSNTGELFF.

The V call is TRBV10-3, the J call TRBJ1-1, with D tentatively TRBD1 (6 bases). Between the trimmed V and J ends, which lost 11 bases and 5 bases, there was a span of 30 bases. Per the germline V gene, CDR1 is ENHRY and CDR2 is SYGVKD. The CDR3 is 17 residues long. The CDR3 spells CAARAYGGIDMRTEAFF. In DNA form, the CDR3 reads TGTGCCGCCCGAGCCTATGGGGGCATCGACATGAGGACTGAAGCTTTCTTT.

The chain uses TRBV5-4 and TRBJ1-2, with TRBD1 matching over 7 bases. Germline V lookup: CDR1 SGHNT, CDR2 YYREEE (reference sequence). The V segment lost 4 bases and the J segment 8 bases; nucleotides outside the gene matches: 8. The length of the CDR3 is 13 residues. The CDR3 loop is CASSRDSRTGYTF. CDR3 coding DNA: TGTGCCAGCAGCAGGGACAGCCGTACCGGCTACACCTTC.

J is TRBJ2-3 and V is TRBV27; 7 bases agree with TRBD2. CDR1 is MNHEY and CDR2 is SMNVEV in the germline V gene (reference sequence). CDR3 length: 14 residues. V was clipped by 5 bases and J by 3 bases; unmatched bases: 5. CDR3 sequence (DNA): TGTGCCAGCAGTGTGGCGGGGGTAACAGATACGCAGTATTTT. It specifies CASSVAGVTDTQYF.

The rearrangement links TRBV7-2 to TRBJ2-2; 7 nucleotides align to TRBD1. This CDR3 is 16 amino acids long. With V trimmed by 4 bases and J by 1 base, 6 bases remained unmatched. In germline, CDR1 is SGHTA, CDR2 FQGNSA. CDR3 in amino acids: CASSSGGVLNTGELFF. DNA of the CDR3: TGTGCCAGCAGCTCAGGGGGTGTACTGAACACCGGGGAGCTGTTTTTT.

CDR3 loop: CASSLGQNQPQHF. CDR3 nucleotides: TGTGCCAGCAGCTTGGGACAGAATCAGCCCCAGCATTTT. The V gene is TRBV5-4, the J gene TRBJ1-5; possibly TRBD1 for D (5 bases). The CDR3 has 13 residues. Looked up from germline, CDR1 is SGHNT and CDR2 is YYREEE (reference sequence). Trimming left V 0 bases short and J 4 bases short, with 5 bases between.

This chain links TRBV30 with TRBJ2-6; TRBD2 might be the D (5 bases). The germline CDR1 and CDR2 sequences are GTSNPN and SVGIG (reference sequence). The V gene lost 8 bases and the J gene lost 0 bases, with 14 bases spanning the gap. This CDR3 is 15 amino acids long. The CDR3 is CATKPGSSGANVLTF. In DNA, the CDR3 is TGTGCCACAAAACCGGGGAGCTCTGGGGCCAACGTCCTGACTTTC.

CDR3 nucleotide sequence: TGTGCCAGCAGCTTGTCGGACAGGGGGTCGAAGGGCTACACCTTC. Translation: CASSLSDRGSKGYTF. The chain employs TRBV7-8 and TRBJ1-2; 10 bases align to TRBD1. The CDR3 is made up of 15 amino acids. Per germline, CDR1 SGHVS and CDR2 FQNEAQ. V lost 3 bases and J lost 8; bases outside the gene matches: 9.

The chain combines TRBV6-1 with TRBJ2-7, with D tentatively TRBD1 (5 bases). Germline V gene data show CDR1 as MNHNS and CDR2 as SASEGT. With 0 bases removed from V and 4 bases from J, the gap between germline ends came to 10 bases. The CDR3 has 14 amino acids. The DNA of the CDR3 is TGTGCCAGCAGTGAAGCTTCGCAGGGTTACGAGCAGTACTTC. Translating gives CASSEASQGYEQYF.

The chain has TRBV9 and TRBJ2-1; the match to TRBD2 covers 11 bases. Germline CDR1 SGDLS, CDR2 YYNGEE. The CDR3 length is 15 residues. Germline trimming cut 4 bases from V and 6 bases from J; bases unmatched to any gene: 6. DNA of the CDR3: TGTGCCAGCAGCATAGCGGGGGGGCCTCGCAATGAGCAGTTCTTC. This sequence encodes CASSIAGGPRNEQFF.

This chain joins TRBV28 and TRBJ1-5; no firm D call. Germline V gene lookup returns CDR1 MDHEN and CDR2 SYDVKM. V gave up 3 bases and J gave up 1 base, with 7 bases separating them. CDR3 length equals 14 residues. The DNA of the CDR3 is TGTGCCAGCAGTTTGTGGGCGAGCAATCAGCCCCAGCATTTT. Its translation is CASSLWASNQPQHF.

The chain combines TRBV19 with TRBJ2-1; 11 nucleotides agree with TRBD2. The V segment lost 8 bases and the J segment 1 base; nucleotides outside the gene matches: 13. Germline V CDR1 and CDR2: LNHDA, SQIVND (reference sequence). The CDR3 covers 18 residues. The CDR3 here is CASQPSGGSPLSYNEQFF. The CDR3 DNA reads TGTGCCAGTCAGCCTAGCGGGGGGTCGCCCCTATCCTACAATGAGCAGTTCTTC.